A selection of T cell receptor beta chains follows, all from one sample in a study of cytomegalovirus exposure and HLA in healthy donors. Here immunoSEQ multiplex PCR was the method, and the copy in TCRdb shows in-frame clones only, minus some. Altogether about 150,000 clones are present, 8.5% to 10% being singletons, with the ten largest covering 1.8%. Specimen: PBMCs. Every receptor here comes from a man in his fifties or sixties in good health and CMV-seronegative. Both conserved end residues are part of each CDR3. Fields, in order: V gene, clone size, D gene, J gene, CDR3 DNA, CDR3 protein. The D gene is left open where the match is weak. Clone sizes are given selectively: once, few, many, or a class where the clone is expanded.

TRBV7-3	-	TRBD1	TRBJ1-3	TGTGCCAGCAGCTTAGACAGGGGGCCGGGAAACACCATATATTTT	CASSLDRGPGNTIYF
TRBV5-1	few	-	TRBJ2-2	TGCGCCAGCAGCTTGAGTCAGACTAACACCGGGGAGCTGTTTTTT	CASSLSQTNTGELFF
TRBV28	-	-	TRBJ1-4	TGTGCCAGCAGTAAAAACAGTGGGCGTGAAAAACTGTTTTTT	CASSKNSGREKLFF
TRBV6-5	-	-	TRBJ1-1	TGTGCCAGCAGTTGGGCGTTATCAAACACTGAAGCTTTCTTT	CASSWALSNTEAFF
TRBV7-3	few	TRBD2	TRBJ2-3	TGTGCCAGCAGCTTAAACCCCGGGACTAGCGTAACTCAATCAGATACGCAGTATTTT	CASSLNPGTSVTQSDTQYF
TRBV27	few	TRBD1	TRBJ1-5	TGTGCCAGCAGCGAAGCCGGACAGGTACAGCCCCAGCATTTT	CASSEAGQVQPQHF
TRBV15	few	TRBD1	TRBJ2-1	TGTGCCACCAGCAGAGCGAGGGGGCGTGCTGAGCAGTTCTTC	CATSRARGRAEQFF
TRBV27	-	-	TRBJ1-5	TGTGCCAGCAGGGGTTCGGGACAGCCCCAGCATTTT	CASRGSGQPQHF
TRBV4-2	few	TRBD1	TRBJ1-6	TGTGCCAGCAGCCAAAGGGAGACAGGGGTATCACCCCTCCACTTT	CASSQRETGVSPLHF
TRBV19	few	TRBD1	TRBJ1-5	TGTGCCAGTAACCAGACAGGGTGCAATCAGCCCCAGCATTTT	CASNQTGCNQPQHF
TRBV6-5	few	-	TRBJ1-1	-	CASSSSGGVSAEAFF
TRBV7-6	-	-	TRBJ2-1	TGTGCCAGCAGCCCCACGGGCTACAATGAGCAGTTCTTC	CASSPTGYNEQFF
TRBV30	-	-	TRBJ2-2	TGTGCCTGGAGCCGACTAGCGAACACCGGGGAGCTGTTTTTT	CAWSRLANTGELFF
TRBV7-2	-	-	TRBJ1-3	TGTGCCAGCAGCCGACTGTCTGGAAACACCATATATTTT	CASSRLSGNTIYF
TRBV7-3	-	TRBD2	TRBJ2-3	TGTGCCAGCAGCTTCGGACTAGCTAGTGATACGCAGTATTTT	CASSFGLASDTQYF
TRBV7-2	-	TRBD1	TRBJ1-3	TGTGCCAGCAGCTTAGAAGGGACAGGGGCTGGAAACACCATATATTTT	CASSLEGTGAGNTIYF
TRBV19	-	TRBD1	TRBJ2-7	TGTGCCAGCCGGAAGACAGGGGGCTCCTACGAGCAGTACTTC	CASRKTGGSYEQYF
TRBV5-1	-	-	TRBJ1-1	TGCGCCAGCAGCTCGGAGATGCCGGCTGAAGCTTTCTTT	CASSSEMPAEAFF
TRBV6-6	-	TRBD1	TRBJ1-3	TGTGCCAGCAATCCGGGACAGGGAAGCTCTGGAAACACCATATATTTT	CASNPGQGSSGNTIYF
TRBV4-2	-	-	TRBJ2-4	TGTGCCAGCAGCCAAGAAGGTGGAGCAAACATTCAGTACTTC	CASSQEGGANIQYF
TRBV2	few	-	TRBJ2-3	TGTGCCAGCACCGAGAGGGATAGCACAGATACGCAGTATTTT	CASTERDSTDTQYF
TRBV2	few	-	TRBJ1-2	TGTGCCAGCAGTGATTACGGGTATGGCTACACCTTC	CASSDYGYGYTF
TRBV18	-	-	TRBJ1-1	TGTGCCAGCTCAGTCGACAGTCCTAACACTGAAGCTTTCTTT	CASSVDSPNTEAFF
TRBV25-1	few	TRBD1	TRBJ2-7	TGTGCCAGCAGTCCAGGGGACAGCTCCTACGAGCAGTACTTC	CASSPGDSSYEQYF
TRBV6-1	-	-	TRBJ1-2	TGTGCCAGCAGTGAAAGGTCAGGAGGGCTGGTCGGTGGCTACACCTTC	CASSERSGGLVGGYTF
TRBV7-2	-	TRBD2	TRBJ2-3	TGTGCCAGCAGGTCAACTAGCGGGGGTGGAAGAGATACGCAGTATTTT	CASRSTSGGGRDTQYF
TRBV2	few	TRBD1	TRBJ2-5	TGTGCCAGCACGCGGATTGGGACAGGGGATTCCCAAGAGACCCAGTACTTC	CASTRIGTGDSQETQYF
TRBV19	few	TRBD1	TRBJ2-5	TGTGCCAGTAGTAGGGGGCGAGGGACAGCCCCTCGACGCCAAGAGACCCAGTACTTC	CASSRGRGTAPRRQETQYF
TRBV5-6	few	TRBD2	TRBJ2-3	TGTGCCAGCAGCTCCTTTGGACGGGGGGACACAGATACGCAGTATTTT	CASSSFGRGDTDTQYF
TRBV6-1	few	TRBD1	TRBJ1-1	TGTGCCAGCATCTCATTTACGGGGACAGGGGGAAAAGCTTTCTTT	CASISFTGTGGKAFF
TRBV4-2	-	TRBD2	TRBJ2-7	TGTGCCAGCAGCCTCCGGACTAGCGGGAGCTACGAGCAGTACTTC	CASSLRTSGSYEQYF
TRBV25-1	-	TRBD2	TRBJ2-5	TGTGCCAGCAGTGACCCCCTAGCGGGAGAGGTGGAGACCCAGTACTTC	CASSDPLAGEVETQYF
TRBV4-1	few	-	TRBJ1-1	TGCGCCAGCACCCAACAGGTAATGAACACTGAAGCTTTCTTT	CASTQQVMNTEAFF
TRBV30	few	-	TRBJ2-7	TGTGCCTGGAGTGTTAGCTACGAGCAGTACTTC	CAWSVSYEQYF
TRBV6-1	few	TRBD2	TRBJ2-5	TGTGCCAGCAGTGAAGCGCTCGGGACTAGCTTCCAGACCCAGTACTTC	CASSEALGTSFQTQYF
TRBV5-4	-	TRBD1	TRBJ2-7	TGTGCCAGCAGCTTGGCGGGACAGCCCTTATACGAGCAGTACTTC	CASSLAGQPLYEQYF
TRBV19	few	TRBD1	TRBJ1-4	TGTGCCAGTAGTTCGGACAGGGGAGAAGAAAAACTGTTTTTT	CASSSDRGEEKLFF
TRBV7-8	few	TRBD1	TRBJ2-2	TGTGCCAGCAACACCGGGACAGCGAACACCGGGGAGCTGTTTTTT	CASNTGTANTGELFF
TRBV28	few	TRBD1	TRBJ1-1	TGTGCCAGCAGATACAGGGGGAACACTGAAGCTTTCTTT	CASRYRGNTEAFF
TRBV6-5	few	TRBD1	TRBJ2-7	TGTGCCAGCAGTTACTCCGGGACAGGGGGCCCCTACGAGCAGTACTTC	CASSYSGTGGPYEQYF
TRBV19	-	TRBD1	TRBJ1-1	TGTGCCAGTAGTATATGGGACAGCCGTCGAGCTTTCTTT	CASSIWDSRRAFF
TRBV11-3	-	-	TRBJ2-1	TGTGCCAGCAGCCTAAACAATGAGCAGTTCTTC	CASSLNNEQFF
TRBV28	few	-	TRBJ1-2	TGTGGGACTGCTAGATCTAACTATGGCTACACCTTC	CGTARSNYGYTF
TRBV11-2	-	TRBD1	TRBJ1-6	TGTGCCAGCAGCTCCCTCCGGGACAGGAAGGTTTGGCCCCTCCACTTT	CASSSLRDRKVWPLHF
TRBV7-9	few	-	TRBJ1-1	TGTGCCAGCAGCTTGGAAGTACGGGACACCGAAGCTTTCTTT	CASSLEVRDTEAFF